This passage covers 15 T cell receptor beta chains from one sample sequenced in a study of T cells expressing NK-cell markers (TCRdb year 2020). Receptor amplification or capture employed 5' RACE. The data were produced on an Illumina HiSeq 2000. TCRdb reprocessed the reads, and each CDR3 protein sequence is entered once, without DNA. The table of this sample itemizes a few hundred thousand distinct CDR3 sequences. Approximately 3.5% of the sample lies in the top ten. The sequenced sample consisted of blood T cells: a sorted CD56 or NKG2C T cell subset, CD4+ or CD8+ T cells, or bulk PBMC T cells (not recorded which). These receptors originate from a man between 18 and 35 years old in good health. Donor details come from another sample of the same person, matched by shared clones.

The CDR3 loop is CASSYSGTGPDTQYF. The chain links TRBV6-5 to TRBJ2-3; the D call from TCRdb, TRBD1, cannot be confirmed without DNA. Germline V gene data show CDR1 as MNHEY and CDR2 as SVGAGI. The CDR3 consists of 15 residues.

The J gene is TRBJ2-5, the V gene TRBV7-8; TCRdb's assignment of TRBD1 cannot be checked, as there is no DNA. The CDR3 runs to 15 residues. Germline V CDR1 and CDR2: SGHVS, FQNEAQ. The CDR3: CASSSRGGVPETQYF.

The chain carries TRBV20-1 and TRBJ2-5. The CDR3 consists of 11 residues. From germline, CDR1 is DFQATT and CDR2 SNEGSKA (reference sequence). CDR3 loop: CSALGTETQYF.

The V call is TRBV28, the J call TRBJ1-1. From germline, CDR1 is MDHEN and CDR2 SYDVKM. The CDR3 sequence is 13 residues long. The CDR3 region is CASSLLENTEAFF.

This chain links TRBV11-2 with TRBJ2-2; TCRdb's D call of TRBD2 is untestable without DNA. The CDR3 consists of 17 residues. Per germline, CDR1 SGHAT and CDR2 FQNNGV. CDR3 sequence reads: CASSLVSPSIETGELFF.

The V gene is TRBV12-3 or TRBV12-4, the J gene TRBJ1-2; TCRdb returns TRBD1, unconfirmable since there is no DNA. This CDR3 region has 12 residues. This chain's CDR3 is CASTWGGYGYTF.

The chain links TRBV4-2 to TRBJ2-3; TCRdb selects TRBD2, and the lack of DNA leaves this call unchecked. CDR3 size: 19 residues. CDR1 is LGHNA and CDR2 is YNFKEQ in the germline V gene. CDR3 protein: CASSQIGAQASGSTDTQYF.

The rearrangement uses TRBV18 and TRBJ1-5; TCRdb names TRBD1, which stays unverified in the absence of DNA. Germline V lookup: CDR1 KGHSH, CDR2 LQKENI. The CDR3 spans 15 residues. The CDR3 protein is CASSPWTGRDQPQHF. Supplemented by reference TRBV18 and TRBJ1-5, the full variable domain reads NAGVMQNPRHLVRRRGQEARLRCSPMKGHSHVYWYRQLPEEGLKFMVYLQKENIIDESGMPKERFSAEFPKEGPSILRIQQVVRGDSAAYFCASSPWTGRDQPQHFGDGTRLSIL.

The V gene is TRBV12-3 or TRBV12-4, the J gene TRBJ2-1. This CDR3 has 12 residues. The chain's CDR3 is CASSPNLSAQFF.

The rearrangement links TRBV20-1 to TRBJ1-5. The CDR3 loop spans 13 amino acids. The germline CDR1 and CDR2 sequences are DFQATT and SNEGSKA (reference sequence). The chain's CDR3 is CSAGGRSNQPQHF.

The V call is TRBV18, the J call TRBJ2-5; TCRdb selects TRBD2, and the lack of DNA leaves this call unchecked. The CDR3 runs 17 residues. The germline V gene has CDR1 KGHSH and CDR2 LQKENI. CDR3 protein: CASSFESRTSGRETQYF.

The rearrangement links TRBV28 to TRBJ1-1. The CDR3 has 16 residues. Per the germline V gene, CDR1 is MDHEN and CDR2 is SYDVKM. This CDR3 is CASSLARGRGDTEAFF.

CDR3 protein: CASSFSSLRFF. V usage is TRBV11-2 and J usage is TRBJ2-1; TCRdb gives TRBD2 as the D gene, but with no DNA this cannot be confirmed. The CDR3 runs to 11 residues. The germline V gene has CDR1 SGHAT and CDR2 FQNNGV.

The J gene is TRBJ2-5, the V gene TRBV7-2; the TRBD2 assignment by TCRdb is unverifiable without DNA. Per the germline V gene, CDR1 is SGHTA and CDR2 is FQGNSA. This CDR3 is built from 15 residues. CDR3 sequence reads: CASSLFGSNVETQYF.

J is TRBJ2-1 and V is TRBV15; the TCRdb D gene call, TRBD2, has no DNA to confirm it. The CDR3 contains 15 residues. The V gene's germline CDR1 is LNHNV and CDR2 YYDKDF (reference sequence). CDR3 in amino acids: CATSLRREGTHEQFF. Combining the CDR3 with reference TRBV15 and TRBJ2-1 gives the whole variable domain DAMVIQNPRYQVTQFGKPVTLSCSQTLNHNVMYWYQQKSSQAPKLLFHYYDKDFNNEADTPDNFQSRRPNTSFCFLDIRSPGLGDTAMYLCATSLRREGTHEQFFGPGTRLTVL.